The clone carrying this T cell receptor (beta chain) has a single count. Its antigen remains unidentified. Extracted from the samples, RNA was reverse transcribed into cDNA to serve as the sequencing template. Data came from immunoSEQ multiplex PCR; TCRdb stores just in-frame clones and leaves some out. The sample holds under 150,000 clones, approximately 65% seen once. The sample is drawn from a study of CD8+ T cells in alopecia areata. Trimming cost V 5 bases and J 4 bases; bases outside gene matches: 19. The CDR3 totals 18 residues. Germline V gene data show CDR1 as MNHEY and CDR2 as SMNVEV (reference sequence). Study-level findings and limits: Affected lesional scalp, above all in alopecia totalis/universalis, was more clonal than normal scalp.

The chain uses TRBV27 and TRBJ1-2, with 7 nucleotides matching TRBD1. The clonotype was recovered from a human donor in good health. Sequencing was performed on CD8+ T cells sorted from blood. The CDR3 region is CASSTKFGAQDRTYGYTF. The CDR3, as DNA: TGTGCCAGCAGTACAAAATTCGGGGCACAGGACAGGACCTATGGCTACACCTTC.